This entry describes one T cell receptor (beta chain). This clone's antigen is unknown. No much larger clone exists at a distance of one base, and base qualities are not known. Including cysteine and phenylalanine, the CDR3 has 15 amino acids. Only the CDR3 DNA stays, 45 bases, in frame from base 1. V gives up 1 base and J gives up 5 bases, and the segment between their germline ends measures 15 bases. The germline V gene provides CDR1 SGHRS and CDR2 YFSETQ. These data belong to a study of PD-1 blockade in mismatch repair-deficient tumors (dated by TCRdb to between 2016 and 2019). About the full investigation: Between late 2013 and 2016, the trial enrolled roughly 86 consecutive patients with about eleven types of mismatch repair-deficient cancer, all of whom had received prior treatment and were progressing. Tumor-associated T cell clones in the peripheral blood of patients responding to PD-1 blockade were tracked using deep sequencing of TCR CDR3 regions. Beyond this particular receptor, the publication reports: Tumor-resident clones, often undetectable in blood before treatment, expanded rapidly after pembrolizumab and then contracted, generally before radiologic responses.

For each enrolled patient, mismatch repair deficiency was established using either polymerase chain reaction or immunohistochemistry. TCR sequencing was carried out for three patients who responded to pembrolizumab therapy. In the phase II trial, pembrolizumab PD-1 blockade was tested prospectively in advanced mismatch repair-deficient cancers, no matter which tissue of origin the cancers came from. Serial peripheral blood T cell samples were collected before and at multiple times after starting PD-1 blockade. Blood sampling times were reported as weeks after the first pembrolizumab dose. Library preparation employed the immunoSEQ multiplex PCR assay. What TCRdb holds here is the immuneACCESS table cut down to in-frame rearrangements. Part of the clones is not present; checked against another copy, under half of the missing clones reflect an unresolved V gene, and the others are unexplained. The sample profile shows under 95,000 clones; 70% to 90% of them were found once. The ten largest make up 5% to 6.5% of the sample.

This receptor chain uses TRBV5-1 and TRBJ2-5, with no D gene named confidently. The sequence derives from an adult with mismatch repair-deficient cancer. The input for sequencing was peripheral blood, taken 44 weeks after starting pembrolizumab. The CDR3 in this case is CASSLTDTTGETQYF. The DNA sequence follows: TGCGCCAGCAGCTTGACGGATACCACTGGGGAGACCCAGTACTTC.